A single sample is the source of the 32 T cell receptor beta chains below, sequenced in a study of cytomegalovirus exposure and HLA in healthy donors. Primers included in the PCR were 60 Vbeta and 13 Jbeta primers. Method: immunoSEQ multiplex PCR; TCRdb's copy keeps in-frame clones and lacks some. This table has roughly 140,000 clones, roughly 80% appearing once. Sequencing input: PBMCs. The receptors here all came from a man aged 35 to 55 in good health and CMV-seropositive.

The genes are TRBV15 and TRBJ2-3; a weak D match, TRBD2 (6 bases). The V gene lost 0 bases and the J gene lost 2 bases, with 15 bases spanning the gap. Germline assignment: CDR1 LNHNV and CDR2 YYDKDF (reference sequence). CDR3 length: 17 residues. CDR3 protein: CATSRDHSAGNTDTQYF. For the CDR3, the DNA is TGTGCCACCAGCAGAGATCATAGCGCGGGGAACACAGATACGCAGTATTTT.

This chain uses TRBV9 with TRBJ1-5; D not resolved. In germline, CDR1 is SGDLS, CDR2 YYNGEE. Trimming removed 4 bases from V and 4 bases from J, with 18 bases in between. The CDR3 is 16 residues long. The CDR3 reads CASSRFSGGSNQPQHF. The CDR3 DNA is TGTGCCAGCAGCCGTTTCAGTGGAGGGAGTAATCAGCCCCAGCATTTT.

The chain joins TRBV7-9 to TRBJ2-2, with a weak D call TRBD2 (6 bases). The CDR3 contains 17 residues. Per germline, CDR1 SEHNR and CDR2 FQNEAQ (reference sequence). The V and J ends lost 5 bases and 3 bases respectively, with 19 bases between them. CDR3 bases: TGTGCCAGCAGCCAACCTCCGCGGGGCCCGTACACCGGGGAGCTGTTTTTT. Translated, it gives CASSQPPRGPYTGELFF.

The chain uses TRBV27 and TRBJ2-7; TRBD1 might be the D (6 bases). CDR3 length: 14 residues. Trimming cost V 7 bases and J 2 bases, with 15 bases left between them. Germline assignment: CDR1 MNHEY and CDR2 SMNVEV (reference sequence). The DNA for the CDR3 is TGTGCCAGCACCCAACAGGGTTACCCCTACGAGCAGTACTTC. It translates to CASTQQGYPYEQYF.

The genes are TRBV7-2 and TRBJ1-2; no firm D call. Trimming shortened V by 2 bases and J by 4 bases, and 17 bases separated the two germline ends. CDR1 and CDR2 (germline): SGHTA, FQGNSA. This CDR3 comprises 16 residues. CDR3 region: CASSLSQRATLYGYTF. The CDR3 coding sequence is TGTGCCAGCAGCTTATCTCAGCGGGCCACCCTCTATGGCTACACCTTC. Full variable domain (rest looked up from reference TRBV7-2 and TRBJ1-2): GAGVSQSPSNKVTEKGKDVELRCDPISGHTALYWYRQSLGQGLEFLIYFQGNSAPDKSGLPSDRFSAERTGGSVSTLTIQRTQQEDSAVYLCASSLSQRATLYGYTFGSGTRLTVV.

The CDR3 loop is CASSQERNRRQYF. In DNA form, the CDR3 reads TGCGCCAGCAGCCAAGAACGGAACCGGAGGCAGTACTTC. The chain employs TRBV4-3 and TRBJ2-7; D is ambiguous. V lost 0 bases and J lost 9, with 12 bases in between. The CDR3 spans 13 residues. In germline, CDR1 is LGHNA, CDR2 YSLEER.

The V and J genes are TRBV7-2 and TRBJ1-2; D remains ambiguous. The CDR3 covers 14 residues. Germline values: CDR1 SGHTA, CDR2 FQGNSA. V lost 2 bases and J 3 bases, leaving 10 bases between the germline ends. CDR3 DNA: TGTGCCAGCAGCTTAAGCGGCAACGACTATGGCTACACCTTC. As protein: CASSLSGNDYGYTF.

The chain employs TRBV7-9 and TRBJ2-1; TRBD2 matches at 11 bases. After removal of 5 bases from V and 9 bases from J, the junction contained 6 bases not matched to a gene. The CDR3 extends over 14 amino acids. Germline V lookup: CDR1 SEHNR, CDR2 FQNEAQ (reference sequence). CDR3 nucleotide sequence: TGTGCCAGCAGCCATAGCGGGGGGGCCTCTGAGCAGTTCTTC. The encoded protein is CASSHSGGASEQFF.

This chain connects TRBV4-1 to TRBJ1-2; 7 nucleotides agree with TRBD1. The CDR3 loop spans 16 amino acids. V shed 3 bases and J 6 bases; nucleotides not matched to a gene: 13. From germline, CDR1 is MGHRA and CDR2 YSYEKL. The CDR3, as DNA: TGCGCCAGCAGCCATGGGACAGTGGATCTCAGGGATGGCTACACCTTC. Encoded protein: CASSHGTVDLRDGYTF.

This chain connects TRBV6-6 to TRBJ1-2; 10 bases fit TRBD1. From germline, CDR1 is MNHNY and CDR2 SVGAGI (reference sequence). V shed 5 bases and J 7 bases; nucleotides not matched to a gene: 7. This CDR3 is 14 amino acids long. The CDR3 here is CASSQGDRGRGYTF. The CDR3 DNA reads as TGTGCCAGCAGTCAGGGGGACAGGGGCCGTGGCTACACCTTC.

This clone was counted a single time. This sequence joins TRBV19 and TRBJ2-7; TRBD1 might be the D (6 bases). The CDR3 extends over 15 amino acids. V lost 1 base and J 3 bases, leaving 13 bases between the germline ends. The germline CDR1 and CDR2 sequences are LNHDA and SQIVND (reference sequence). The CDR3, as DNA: TGTGCCAGTAGTATAGTTCAGGGGATGGGCTACGAGCAGTACTTC. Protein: CASSIVQGMGYEQYF.

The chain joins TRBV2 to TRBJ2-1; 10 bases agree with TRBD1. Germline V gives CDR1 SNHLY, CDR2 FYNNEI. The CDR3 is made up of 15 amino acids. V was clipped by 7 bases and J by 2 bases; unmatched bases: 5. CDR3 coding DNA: TGTGCCAGCACCCCGGACAGGGGGGCCTACAATGAGCAGTTCTTC. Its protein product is CASTPDRGAYNEQFF.

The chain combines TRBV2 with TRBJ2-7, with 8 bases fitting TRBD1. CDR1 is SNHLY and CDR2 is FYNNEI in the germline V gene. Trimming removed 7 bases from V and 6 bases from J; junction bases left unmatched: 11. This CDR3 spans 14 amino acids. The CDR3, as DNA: TGTGCCAGCATGCGGGACAGGAATTCTCCCGAGCAGTACTTC. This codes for CASMRDRNSPEQYF.

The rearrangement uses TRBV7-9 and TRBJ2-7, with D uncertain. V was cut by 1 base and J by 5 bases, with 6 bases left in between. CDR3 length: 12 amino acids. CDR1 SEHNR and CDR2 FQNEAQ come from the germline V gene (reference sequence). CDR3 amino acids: CASSLVINEQYF. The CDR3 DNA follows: TGTGCCAGCAGCTTAGTAATTAACGAGCAGTACTTC. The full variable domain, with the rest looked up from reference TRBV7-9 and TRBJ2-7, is DTGVSQNPRHKITKRGQNVTFRCDPISEHNRLYWYRQTLGQGPEFLTYFQNEAQLEKSRLLSDRFSAERPKGSFSTLEIQRTEQGDSAMYLCASSLVINEQYFGPGTRLTVT.

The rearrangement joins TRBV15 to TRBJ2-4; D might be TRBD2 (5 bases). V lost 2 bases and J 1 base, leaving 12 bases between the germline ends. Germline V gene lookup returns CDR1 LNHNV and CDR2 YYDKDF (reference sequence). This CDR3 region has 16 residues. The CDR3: CATSRWTESAKNIQYF. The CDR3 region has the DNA TGTGCCACCAGCAGATGGACTGAGTCTGCCAAAAACATTCAGTACTTC.

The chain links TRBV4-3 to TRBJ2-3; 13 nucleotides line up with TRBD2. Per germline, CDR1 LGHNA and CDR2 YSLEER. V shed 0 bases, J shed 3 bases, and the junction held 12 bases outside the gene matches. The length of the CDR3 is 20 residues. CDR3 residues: CASSQDRGTSGGAWTDTQYF. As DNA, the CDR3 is TGCGCCAGCAGCCAAGATCGAGGTACTAGCGGGGGGGCATGGACAGATACGCAGTATTTT.

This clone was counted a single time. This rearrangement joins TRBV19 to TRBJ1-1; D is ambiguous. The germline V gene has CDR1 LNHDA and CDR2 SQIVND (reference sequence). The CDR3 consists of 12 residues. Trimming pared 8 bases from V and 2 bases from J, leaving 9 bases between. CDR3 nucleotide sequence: TGTGCCAGTCAGGATCCCAACACTGAAGCTTTCTTT. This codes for CASQDPNTEAFF.

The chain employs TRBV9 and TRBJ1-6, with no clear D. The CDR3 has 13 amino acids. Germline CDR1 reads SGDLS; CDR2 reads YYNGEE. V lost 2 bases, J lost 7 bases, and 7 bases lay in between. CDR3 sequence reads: CASSVGGNSPLHF. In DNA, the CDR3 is TGTGCCAGCAGCGTCGGCGGAAATTCACCCCTCCACTTT.

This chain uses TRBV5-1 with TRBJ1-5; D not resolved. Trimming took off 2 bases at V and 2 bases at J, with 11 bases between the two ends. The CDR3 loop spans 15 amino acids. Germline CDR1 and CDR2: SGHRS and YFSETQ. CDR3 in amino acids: CASSFSGDGNQPQHF. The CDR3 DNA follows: TGCGCCAGCAGCTTTAGCGGAGATGGCAATCAGCCCCAGCATTTT. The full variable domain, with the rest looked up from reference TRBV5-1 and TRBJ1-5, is KAGVTQTPRYLIKTRGQQVTLSCSPISGHRSVSWYQQTPGQGLQFLFEYFSETQRNKGNFPGRFSGRQFSNSRSEMNVSTLELGDSALYLCASSFSGDGNQPQHFGDGTRLSIL.

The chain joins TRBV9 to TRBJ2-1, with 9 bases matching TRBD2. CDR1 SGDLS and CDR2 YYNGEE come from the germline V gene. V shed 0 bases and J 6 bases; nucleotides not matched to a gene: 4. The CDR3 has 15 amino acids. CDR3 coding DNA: TGTGCCAGCAGCGTAGGCGGGGGGGGGTTCAATGAGCAGTTCTTC. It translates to CASSVGGGGFNEQFF.

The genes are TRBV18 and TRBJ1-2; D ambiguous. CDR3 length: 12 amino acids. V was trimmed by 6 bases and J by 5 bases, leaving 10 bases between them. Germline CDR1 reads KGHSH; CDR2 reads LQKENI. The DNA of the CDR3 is TGTGCCAGCTCTACCGGGGTGTATGGCTACACCTTC. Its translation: CASSTGVYGYTF.

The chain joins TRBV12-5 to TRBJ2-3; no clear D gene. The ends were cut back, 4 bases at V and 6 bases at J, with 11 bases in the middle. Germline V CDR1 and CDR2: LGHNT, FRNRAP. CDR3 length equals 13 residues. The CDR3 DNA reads TGTGCTAGTGGTTCGTTAGCTATGGATACGCAGTATTTT. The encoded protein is CASGSLAMDTQYF. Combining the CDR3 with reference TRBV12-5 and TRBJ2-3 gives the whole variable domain DARVTQTPRHKVTEMGQEVTMRCQPILGHNTVFWYRQTMMQGLELLAYFRNRAPLDDSGMPKDRFSAEMPDATLATLKIQPSEPRDSAVYFCASGSLAMDTQYFGPGTRLTVL.

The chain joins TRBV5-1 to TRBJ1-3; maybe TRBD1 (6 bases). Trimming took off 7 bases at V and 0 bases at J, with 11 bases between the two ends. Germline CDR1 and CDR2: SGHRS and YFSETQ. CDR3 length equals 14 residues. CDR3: CASHTGSSGNTIYF. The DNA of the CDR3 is TGCGCCAGCCATACAGGGAGCTCTGGAAACACCATATATTTT.

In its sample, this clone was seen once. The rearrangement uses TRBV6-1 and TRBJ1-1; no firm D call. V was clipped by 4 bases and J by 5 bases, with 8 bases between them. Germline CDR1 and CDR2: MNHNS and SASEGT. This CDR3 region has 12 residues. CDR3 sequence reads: CASSASGTEAFF. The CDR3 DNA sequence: TGTGCCAGCAGTGCCTCAGGAACTGAAGCTTTCTTT.

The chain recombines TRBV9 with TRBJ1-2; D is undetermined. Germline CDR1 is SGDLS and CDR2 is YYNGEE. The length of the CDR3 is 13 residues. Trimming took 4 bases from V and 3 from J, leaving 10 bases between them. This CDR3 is CASSIGSDYGYTF. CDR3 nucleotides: TGTGCCAGCAGCATCGGTAGTGACTATGGCTACACCTTC. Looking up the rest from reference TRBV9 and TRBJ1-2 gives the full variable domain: DSGVTQTPKHLITATGQRVTLRCSPRSGDLSVYWYQQSLDQGLQFLIQYYNGEERAKGNILERFSAQQFPDLHSELNLSSLELGDSALYFCASSIGSDYGYTFGSGTRLTVV.

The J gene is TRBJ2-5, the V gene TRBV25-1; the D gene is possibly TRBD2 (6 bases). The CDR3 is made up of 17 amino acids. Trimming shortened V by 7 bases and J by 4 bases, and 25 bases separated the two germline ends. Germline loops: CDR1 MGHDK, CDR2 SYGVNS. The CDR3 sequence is CASNGGWGSSGLETQYF. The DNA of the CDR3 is TGTGCCAGCAATGGGGGGTGGGGCAGCTCAGGATTAGAGACCCAGTACTTC. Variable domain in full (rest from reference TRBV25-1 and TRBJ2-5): EADIYQTPRYLVIGTGKKITLECSQTMGHDKMYWYQQDPGMELHLIHYSYGVNSTEKGDLSSESTVSRIRTEHFPLTLESARPSHTSQYLCASNGGWGSSGLETQYFGPGTRLLVL.

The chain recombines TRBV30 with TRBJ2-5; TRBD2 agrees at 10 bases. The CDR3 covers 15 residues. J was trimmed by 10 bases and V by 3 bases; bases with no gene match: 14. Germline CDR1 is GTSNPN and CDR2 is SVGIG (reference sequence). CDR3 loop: CAWRARRLAGVFQYF. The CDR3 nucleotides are TGTGCCTGGAGGGCCCGAAGGCTAGCGGGAGTTTTCCAGTACTTC.

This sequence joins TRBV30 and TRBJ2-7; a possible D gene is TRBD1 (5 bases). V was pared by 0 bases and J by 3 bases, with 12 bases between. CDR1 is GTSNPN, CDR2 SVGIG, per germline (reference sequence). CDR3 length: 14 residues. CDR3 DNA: TGTGCCTGGAGTGTACTGGAAGGACACTACGAGCAGTACTTC. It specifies CAWSVLEGHYEQYF. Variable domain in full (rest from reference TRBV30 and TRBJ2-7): SQTIHQWPATLVQPVGSPLSLECTVEGTSNPNLYWYRQAAGRGLQLLFYSVGIGQISSEVPQNLSASRPQDRQFILSSKKLLLSDSGFYLCAWSVLEGHYEQYFGPGTRLTVT.

This CDR3 is CSVDDRSSGANVLTF. CDR3 sequence (DNA): TGCAGCGTTGATGACAGGAGCTCTGGGGCCAACGTCCTGACTTTC. The chain is built from TRBV29-1 and TRBJ2-6; TRBD1 might be the D (6 bases). This CDR3 region has 15 residues. V lost 3 bases to trimming and J lost 0 bases, with 9 bases between them. CDR1 is SQVTM, CDR2 ANQGSEA, per germline.

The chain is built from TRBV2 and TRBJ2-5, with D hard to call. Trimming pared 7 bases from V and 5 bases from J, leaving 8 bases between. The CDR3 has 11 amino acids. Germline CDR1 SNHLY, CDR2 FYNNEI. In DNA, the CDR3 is TGTGCCAGCACACTTAAGGAGACCCAGTACTTC. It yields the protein CASTLKETQYF.

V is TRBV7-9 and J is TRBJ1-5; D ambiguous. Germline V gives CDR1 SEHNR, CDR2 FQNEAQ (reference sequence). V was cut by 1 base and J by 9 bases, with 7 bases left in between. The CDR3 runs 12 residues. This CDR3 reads CASSLGGLPQHF. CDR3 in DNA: TGTGCCAGCAGCTTAGGAGGGCTGCCCCAGCATTTT.

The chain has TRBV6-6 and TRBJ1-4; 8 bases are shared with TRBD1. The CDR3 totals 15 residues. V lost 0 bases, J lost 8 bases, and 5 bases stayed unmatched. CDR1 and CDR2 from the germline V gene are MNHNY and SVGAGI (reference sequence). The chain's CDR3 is CASSYSGQEGEKLFF. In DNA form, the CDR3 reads TGTGCCAGCAGTTACTCGGGACAGGAGGGGGAAAAACTGTTTTTT.